This is a list of T cell receptor beta chains from one sample in a study of blood T cell repertoires in COVID-19. Clones were sequenced by immunoSEQ multiplex PCR, and TCRdb holds only the in-frame ones, with some missing. The sample has 150,000 or so clones, 85% to 90% seen once. Source material: peripheral blood. The receptor source for this set is a young man with COVID-19, enrolled during active disease. CDR3s leave out the opening cysteine and the closing phenylalanine or tryptophan. Each record gives: V gene, CDR3 length, CDR3 protein.

TRBV29-1,11,SARQGGTDTQY
TRBV27,13,ASSLSSTGGTEAF
TRBV20-1,12,SASSGGVVTEAF
TRBV6-1,12,ASSEAGPNQPQH
TRBV6-2/TRBV6-3,11,ASSLRRTAGQY
TRBV6-2/TRBV6-3,12,ASSKDSPNQPQH
TRBV5-4,13,ASSLDGQGGQPQH
TRBV24-1,13,ATSDLGRDTDTQY
TRBV5-1,11,ASSLAGDNEQF
TRBV30,10,ALTRMGNEQF
TRBV28,16,ASSLTGDRGRQGYGYT
TRBV7-3,14,ASSLGLAGFQETQY
TRBV9,13,ASSLGGTNNSPLH
TRBV2,9,AKGDGNEQF
TRBV30,14,AGLNPWDSADHEQY
TRBV6-2/TRBV6-3,14,ASSYERDRGINEQF
TRBV7-2,12,ASNSGSSYNEQF
TRBV7-9,11,ASSLGGQETQY
TRBV3-1/TRBV3-2,17,ASSQDPPSGRAETYEQY
TRBV7-3,11,ASSSTGGMELF
TRBV28,12,ASSVVGQIPEAF
TRBV9,12,ASRKQGSNYGYT
TRBV19,13,ASTRDREANTEAF
TRBV6-2/TRBV6-3,12,ASSPPRGRYEQY
TRBV13,14,ASSGRDSSLGDTQY
TRBV5-1,14,ASSRGTSEPGREQF
TRBV24-1,9,ATRQGAPLH
TRBV28,14,ASSFGTSGNEETQY
TRBV5-8,12,ASSLQGSNTEAF
TRBV19,11,AVTDRLYTEAF
TRBV6-5,13,ASSSMAGSNYGYT
TRBV28,13,ASSIQGTITDTQY
TRBV27,12,ASRLIGATGELF
TRBV30,13,AWSPPDRPHQPQH
TRBV28,14,ASSLSLGVTNEKLL
TRBV6-1,12,ASSEIGTGGTQY
TRBV7-9,13,ASSPPGGTNEKLF
TRBV28,10,ASSGQFTEAF
TRBV18,12,ASSPPRDRGHVT
TRBV6-2/TRBV6-3,10,ASSYSRFEAF
TRBV11-2,13,ASSLTGGRWYEQY
TRBV2,11,ASITSAYNEQF